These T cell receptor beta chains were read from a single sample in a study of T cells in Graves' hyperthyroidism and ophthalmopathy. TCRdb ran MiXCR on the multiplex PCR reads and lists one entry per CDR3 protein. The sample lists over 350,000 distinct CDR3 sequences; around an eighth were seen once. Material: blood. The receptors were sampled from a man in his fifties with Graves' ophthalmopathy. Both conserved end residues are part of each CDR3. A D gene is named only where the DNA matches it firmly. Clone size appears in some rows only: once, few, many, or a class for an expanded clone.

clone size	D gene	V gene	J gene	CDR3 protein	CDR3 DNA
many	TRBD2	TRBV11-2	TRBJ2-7	CASSSPWTSGTYEQYF	TGTGCCAGCAGCTCCCCCTGGACTAGCGGGACCTACGAGCAGTACTTC
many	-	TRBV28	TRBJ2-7	CASSLPAIYEQYF	TGTGCCAGCAGTTTACCTGCTATCTACGAGCAGTACTTC
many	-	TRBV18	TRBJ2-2	CASSRQDTGELFF	TGTGCCAGCTCACGCCAAGACACCGGGGAGCTGTTTTTT
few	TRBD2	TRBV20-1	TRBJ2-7	CSARDPWASGGYEQYF	TGCAGTGCTAGAGATCCATGGGCTAGCGGGGGCTACGAGCAGTACTTC
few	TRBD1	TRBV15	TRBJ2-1	CATSRQTGGNEQFF	TGTGCCACCAGCAGACAGACAGGGGGGAATGAGCAGTTCTTC
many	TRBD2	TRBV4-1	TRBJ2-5	CASSQDRLAGGGETQYF	TGCGCCAGCAGCCAAGATCGACTAGCGGGAGGAGGAGAGACCCAGTACTTC
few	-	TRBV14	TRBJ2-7	CASSPRHSFYEQYF	TGTGCCAGCAGCCCACGGCACAGCTTCTACGAGCAGTACTTC
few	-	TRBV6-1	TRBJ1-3	CASSQARGSGNTIYF	TGTGCCAGCAGCCAAGCCAGGGGCTCTGGAAACACCATATATTTT
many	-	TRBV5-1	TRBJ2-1	CASSLTGWDEQFF	TGCGCCAGCAGCTTGACCGGGTGGGATGAGCAGTTCTTC
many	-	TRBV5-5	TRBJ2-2	CASSLFPENTGELFF	TGTGCCAGCAGCTTGTTCCCAGAGAACACCGGGGAGCTGTTTTTT
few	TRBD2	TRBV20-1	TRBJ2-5	CSARSLAGEETQYF	TGCAGTGCTAGAAGTCTAGCGGGAGAGGAGACCCAGTACTTC
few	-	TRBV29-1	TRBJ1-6	CSVKDHLNSPLHF	TGCAGCGTTAAGGACCACCTTAATTCACCCCTCCACTTT
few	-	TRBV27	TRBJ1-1	CASSYRTGGFTEAFF	TGTGCCAGCAGTTATCGTACGGGGGGCTTCACTGAAGCTTTCTTT
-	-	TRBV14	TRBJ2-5	CASSQDRESRVRTQYF	TGTGCCAGCAGCCAAGACAGGGAAAGTCGAGTTAGAACCCAGTACTTC
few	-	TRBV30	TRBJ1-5	CAWSPGGGNQPQHF	TGTGCCTGGAGCCCTGGAGGGGGGAATCAGCCCCAGCATTTT
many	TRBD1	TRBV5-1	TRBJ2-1	CASSQGDRGNEQFF	TGCGCCAGCAGCCAAGGGGACAGGGGCAATGAGCAGTTCTTC
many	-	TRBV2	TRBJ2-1	CASSELPVYNEQFF	TGTGCCAGCAGTGAATTACCAGTCTACAATGAGCAGTTCTTC
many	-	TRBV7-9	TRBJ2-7	CASSLDGGRREQYF	TGTGCCAGCAGCTTAGATGGGGGACGGCGGGAGCAGTACTTC
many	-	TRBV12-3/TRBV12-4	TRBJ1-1	CASSSGLPVTEAFF	TGTGCCAGCAGTTCAGGACTCCCCGTCACTGAAGCTTTCTTT
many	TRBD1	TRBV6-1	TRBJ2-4	CASSPGATGDFFKNIQYF	TGTGCCAGCAGCCCGGGGGCGACAGGGGACTTTTTTAAAAACATTCAGTACTTC
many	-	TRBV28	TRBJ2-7	CASSLPNPYEQYF	TGTGCCAGCAGTTTGCCCAATCCCTACGAGCAGTACTTC
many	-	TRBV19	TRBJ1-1	CASSIDVTGTEAFF	TGTGCCAGTAGTATAGATGTGACTGGGACTGAAGCTTTCTTT
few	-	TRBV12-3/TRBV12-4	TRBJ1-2	CASSRRGGVGYTF	TGTGCCAGCAGTCGGAGAGGAGGGGTTGGCTACACCTTC
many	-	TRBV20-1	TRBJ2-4	CSATAFGGGSKNIQYF	TGCAGTGCTACCGCGTTTGGGGGAGGCTCCAAAAACATTCAGTACTTC
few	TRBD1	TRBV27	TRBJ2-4	CASSPDRGLVAGLAKNIQYF	TGTGCCAGCAGCCCTGACAGGGGGCTCGTAGCGGGGTTAGCCAAAAACATTCAGTACTTC
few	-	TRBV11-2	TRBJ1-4	CASSLFEKLFF	TGTGCCAGCAGCCTTTTTGAAAAACTGTTTTTT
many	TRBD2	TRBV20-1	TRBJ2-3	CSARDRGTSGIYYTDTQYF	TGCAGTGCTAGGGACCGAGGGACTAGCGGGATCTACTACACAGATACGCAGTATTTT
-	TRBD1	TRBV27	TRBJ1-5	CASSFSGRQGHQPQHF	TGTGCCAGCAGTTTTTCAGGTCGACAGGGGCATCAGCCCCAGCATTTT
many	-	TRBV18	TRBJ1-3	CASSPTGTRSGNTIYF	TGTGCCAGCTCACCGACAGGAACACGCTCTGGAAACACCATATATTTT
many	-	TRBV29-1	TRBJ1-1	CSVQGWGTEAFF	TGCAGCGTACAAGGGTGGGGCACTGAAGCTTTCTTT
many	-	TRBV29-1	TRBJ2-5	CSTRGPRQETQYF	TGCAGCACCCGCGGGCCTAGGCAAGAGACCCAGTACTTC
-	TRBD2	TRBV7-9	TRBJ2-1	CASSLTSGRSPGEFF	TGTGCCAGCAGCTTGACTAGCGGGAGAAGCCCCGGGGAGTTCTTC
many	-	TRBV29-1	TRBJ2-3	CSLTDATDTQYF	TGCAGCCTAACCGATGCTACAGATACGCAGTATTTT
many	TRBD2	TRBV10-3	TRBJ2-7	CAIREQTSGSSYEQYF	TGTGCCATCAGGGAACAGACTAGCGGGAGCTCCTACGAGCAGTACTTC
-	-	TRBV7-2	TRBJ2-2	CASSLVGTQGGELFF	TGTGCCAGCAGCTTAGTTGGGACCCAGGGCGGGGAGCTGTTTTTT
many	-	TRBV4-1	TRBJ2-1	CASSQVMSEQFF	TGCGCCAGCAGCCAAGTTATGAGTGAGCAGTTCTTC
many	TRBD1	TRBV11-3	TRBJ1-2	CASGQGAGGYTF	TGTGCCAGCGGACAGGGGGCAGGTGGCTACACCTTC
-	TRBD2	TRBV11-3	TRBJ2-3	CASSYLLAGPTDTQYF	TGTGCCAGCAGCTACCTTCTAGCGGGACCTACAGATACGCAGTATTTT
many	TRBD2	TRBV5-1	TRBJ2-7	CASSLGEARVRIGLADYEQYF	TGCGCCAGCAGCTTGGGGGAGGCTAGGGTAAGAATCGGACTAGCGGACTACGAGCAGTACTTC
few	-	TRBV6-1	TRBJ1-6	CASTRNDNSPLHF	TGTGCCAGCACGAGGAACGATAATTCACCCCTCCACTTT
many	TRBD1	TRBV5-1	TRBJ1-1	CASSPSRRGQGNTEAFF	TGCGCCAGCAGCCCCTCTCGGAGGGGGCAAGGGAACACTGAAGCTTTCTTT
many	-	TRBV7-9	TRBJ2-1	CASTLEEGYSEQFF	TGTGCCAGCACACTGGAGGAGGGGTACAGTGAGCAGTTCTTC
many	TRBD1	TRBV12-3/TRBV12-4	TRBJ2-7	CASRGTGDSYEQYF	TGTGCCAGCAGGGGGACAGGCGACTCCTACGAGCAGTACTTC